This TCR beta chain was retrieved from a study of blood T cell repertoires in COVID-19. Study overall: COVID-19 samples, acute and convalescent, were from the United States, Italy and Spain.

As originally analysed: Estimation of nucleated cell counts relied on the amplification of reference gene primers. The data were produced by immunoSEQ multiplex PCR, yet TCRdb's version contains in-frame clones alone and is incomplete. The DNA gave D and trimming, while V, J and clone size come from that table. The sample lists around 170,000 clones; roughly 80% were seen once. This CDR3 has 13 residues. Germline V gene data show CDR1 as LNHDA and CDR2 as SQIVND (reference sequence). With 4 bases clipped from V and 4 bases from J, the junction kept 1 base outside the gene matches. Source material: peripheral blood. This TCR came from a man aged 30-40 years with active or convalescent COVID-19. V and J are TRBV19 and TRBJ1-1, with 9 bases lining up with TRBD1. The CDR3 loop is CASSKTGGTEAFF. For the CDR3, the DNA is TGTGCCAGTAGTAAGACAGGGGGCACTGAAGCTTTCTTT.